The 32 T cell receptor beta chains reported below all come from one sample, sequenced in a study of blood T cell repertoires in COVID-19 (dated by TCRdb to 2020 to 2021). Libraries were made using the immunoSEQ multiplex PCR assay. TCRdb took over this immuneACCESS table, retaining in-frame rearrangements with V and J assigned. Such tables are incomplete; in checked studies, under half of the missing clones stem from an unresolved V gene, and the remainder is unexplained. In all, the sample holds 110,000 to 150,000 clones, and around 84% of those were seen once. Roughly 5.3% of the sample is held by the ten biggest clonotypes. The material sequenced was peripheral blood. These TCRs come from a woman in her 50s with acute or convalescent COVID-19.

The chain is built from TRBV9 and TRBJ2-7; D perhaps matches TRBD2 (5 bases). Germline V gives CDR1 SGDLS, CDR2 YYNGEE. V was cut by 2 bases and J by 7 bases, with 13 bases left in between. The CDR3 sequence is 13 residues long. Here the CDR3 DNA reads TGTGCCAGCAGCGTCGACCAAACGGGAGAGCAGTACTTC. It translates to CASSVDQTGEQYF.

The gene calls are TRBV4-3 and TRBJ1-2; TRBD1 might be the D (6 bases). This CDR3 is 13 amino acids long. Trimming stripped 1 base from V and 12 bases from J, with 15 bases between. Germline V gene data show CDR1 as LGHNA and CDR2 as YSLEER. The chain's CDR3 is CASSQGTDRGHTF. The CDR3 DNA follows: TGCGCCAGCAGCCAAGGGACAGATCGGGGCCACACCTTC.

This clone was detected only a few times. The chain joins TRBV27 to TRBJ1-5; D ambiguous. The ends were cut back, 6 bases at V and 4 bases at J, with 22 bases in the middle. The CDR3 loop spans 17 amino acids. Germline CDR1 MNHEY, CDR2 SMNVEV (reference sequence). In DNA, the CDR3 is TGTGCCAGCAGCCAATTAGGTATGGGATGGGAGAATCAGCCCCAGCATTTT. It specifies CASSQLGMGWENQPQHF.

V gene TRBV15 combines with J gene TRBJ2-3, with TRBD2 matching 10 bases. The germline gives CDR1 LNHNV, CDR2 YYDKDF (reference sequence). The CDR3 is 15 amino acids. The V and J ends lost 3 bases and 3 bases, in that order; junction bases with no gene match: 3. The CDR3 protein is CATSSLAGETDTQYF. The CDR3 coding sequence is TGTGCCACCAGCAGTCTAGCGGGGGAGACAGATACGCAGTATTTT.

This chain uses TRBV20-1 with TRBJ2-3; D is perhaps TRBD2 (6 bases). The V and J ends lost 3 bases and 0 bases respectively, with 19 bases between them. The length of the CDR3 is 17 residues. From germline, CDR1 is DFQATT and CDR2 SNEGSKA (reference sequence). The CDR3 region has the DNA TGCAGTGCTAGTCGGTCCGGACTAAGCTCTAGCACAGATACGCAGTATTTT. Translating gives CSASRSGLSSSTDTQYF.

The chain joins TRBV7-3 to TRBJ2-3; D is possibly TRBD2 (5 bases). Trimming took 1 base from V and 3 from J, leaving 11 bases between them. Germline V gives CDR1 SGHTA, CDR2 FQGTGA. The CDR3 has 15 residues. The CDR3 is CASSLNSPGTDTQYF. CDR3 nucleotide sequence: TGTGCCAGCAGCTTAAATTCGCCGGGGACAGATACGCAGTATTTT.

This chain joins TRBV28 and TRBJ1-4, with D possibly TRBD1 on 5 matching bases. The germline V gene encodes CDR1 MDHEN and CDR2 SYDVKM. V was shortened by 6 bases and J by 6 bases, with 8 bases between the two germline ends. CDR3 length: 12 amino acids. The CDR3 DNA is TGTGCCAGCAGCCAGGGTGATGAAAAACTGTTTTTT. Protein product: CASSQGDEKLFF.

The chain couples TRBV5-4 to TRBJ1-2, with 12 nucleotides matching TRBD1. The germline gives CDR1 SGHNT, CDR2 YYREEE (reference sequence). The CDR3 length is 16 residues. The V segment lost 4 bases and the J segment 4 bases; nucleotides outside the gene matches: 8. Here the CDR3 reads CASSVWDRGLSYGYTF. The DNA of the CDR3 is TGTGCCAGCAGCGTCTGGGACAGGGGGCTTAGCTATGGCTACACCTTC.

V and J are TRBV19 and TRBJ1-6, with 8 bases aligning to TRBD1. J was trimmed by 10 bases and V by 1 base; bases with no gene match: 12. This CDR3 has 17 residues. CDR1 and CDR2 (germline): LNHDA, SQIVND (reference sequence). The CDR3 nucleotides read TGTGCCAGTAGTATAGGCCCTCCCGGGACAGGAGGATCACCCCTCCACTTT. Its translation: CASSIGPPGTGGSPLHF.

V is TRBV25-1 and J is TRBJ1-3; D gene unclear. Germline assignment: CDR1 MGHDK and CDR2 SYGVNS. This CDR3 is 14 amino acids long. The V end lost 4 bases, the J end lost 0 bases, and 7 bases lay between the germline ends. Written as DNA, the CDR3 is TGTGCCAGCAGTGTCGGGAGCTCTGGAAACACCATATATTTT. Protein product: CASSVGSSGNTIYF.

The chain has TRBV2 and TRBJ1-4; 9 bases fit TRBD1. Germline assignment: CDR1 SNHLY and CDR2 FYNNEI. Losses at the gene ends were 2 bases for V and 6 bases for J; bases not matched to a gene: 10. This CDR3 spans 17 amino acids. CDR3 DNA: TGTGCCAGCAGTGAAATGGGACAGGGTGGGATGGATGAAAAACTGTTTTTT. It is translated as CASSEMGQGGMDEKLFF.

This clone was counted only a few times. CDR3: CAWRVSGGRGDTQYF. Here the CDR3 DNA reads TGTGCCTGGAGAGTTAGCGGGGGGCGCGGGGATACGCAGTATTTT. The genes are TRBV30 and TRBJ2-3, with 10 bases fitting TRBD2. The V segment lost 3 bases and the J segment 6 bases; nucleotides outside the gene matches: 9. This CDR3 contains 15 residues. The germline V gene has CDR1 GTSNPN and CDR2 SVGIG (reference sequence).

This sequence joins TRBV5-3 and TRBJ2-1; D unresolved. TRBV5-3 is designated an ORF whose function remains uncertain. The CDR3 loop spans 12 amino acids. Trimming left V 4 bases short and J 8 bases short, with 10 bases between. The CDR3 protein is CARSHLFDEQFF. The CDR3 DNA follows: TGTGCCAGAAGCCACTTATTCGATGAGCAGTTCTTC.

The chain employs TRBV6-1 and TRBJ1-6, with D possibly being TRBD1 (6 bases). Germline CDR1 reads MNHNS; CDR2 reads SASEGT. Trimming pared 2 bases from V and 8 bases from J, leaving 10 bases between. This CDR3 has 14 residues. In DNA form, the CDR3 reads TGTGCCAGCAGTGAAAGGGACATCGATTCACCCCTCCACTTT. Protein: CASSERDIDSPLHF.

V is TRBV10-3 and J is TRBJ2-3, with TRBD1 matching 7 bases. Germline lookup yields CDR1 ENHRY and CDR2 SYGVKD. The CDR3 loop spans 16 amino acids. V lost 6 bases and J lost 3; bases outside the gene matches: 12. The CDR3 bases are TGTGCCATCAGATCCGGGACAGCGCCTTCAACAGATACGCAGTATTTT. Protein sequence: CAIRSGTAPSTDTQYF.

The CDR3 region has the DNA TGTGCCAGCAGCTTGGCTAGCGGGGGCTACAATGAGCAGTTCTTC. Translated, it gives CASSLASGGYNEQFF. This chain links TRBV5-6 with TRBJ2-1; TRBD2 matches at 10 bases. V dropped 0 bases and J dropped 3; count of bases not matched to a gene: 0. CDR3 length equals 15 residues. Germline CDR1 reads SGHDT; CDR2 reads YYEEEE.

This chain links TRBV18 with TRBJ1-3, with D uncertain. The ends were cut back, 2 bases at V and 0 bases at J, with 14 bases in the middle. The CDR3 contains 17 residues. Germline loops: CDR1 KGHSH, CDR2 LQKENI. The CDR3, as DNA: TGTGCCAGCTCACCATTTGCTTCGCCAGGCTCTGGAAACACCATATATTTT. Translated, it gives CASSPFASPGSGNTIYF.

This chain joins TRBV6-5 and TRBJ2-5; no definite D call. From germline, CDR1 is MNHEY and CDR2 SVGAGI. Trimming removed 6 bases at V and 2 bases at J, with 4 bases between. The CDR3 contains 11 residues. CDR3 amino acids: CASSYQETQYF. CDR3 in DNA: TGTGCCAGCAGCTATCAAGAGACCCAGTACTTC.

The chain is built from TRBV5-1 and TRBJ2-2; a weak D match, TRBD1 (6 bases). The V gene's germline CDR1 is SGHRS and CDR2 YFSETQ. CDR3 length equals 15 residues. V lost 2 bases to trimming and J lost 6 bases, with 14 bases between them. CDR3 DNA: TGCGCCAGCAGCTTTTCATTACAGGGAGCCGGGGAGCTGTTTTTT. Protein sequence: CASSFSLQGAGELFF.

This sequence joins TRBV13 and TRBJ1-2, with D perhaps TRBD1 (5 bases). Germline V CDR1 and CDR2: PRHDT, FYEKMQ (reference sequence). Trimming took 5 bases from V and 3 from J, leaving 10 bases between them. This CDR3 has 13 amino acids. The CDR3 DNA reads TGTGCCAGCAGCCCAACAGGAGACTATGGCTACACCTTC. Its protein is CASSPTGDYGYTF.

The rearrangement uses TRBV5-5 and TRBJ2-1, with D possibly matching TRBD2 (5 bases). The CDR3 is made up of 15 amino acids. Trimming pared 4 bases from V and 4 bases from J, leaving 15 bases between. Germline lookup yields CDR1 SGHKS and CDR2 YYEKEE (reference sequence). The chain's CDR3 is CASSLIRGTYNEQFF. The CDR3 DNA sequence: TGTGCCAGCAGCCTCATCCGGGGTACTTACAATGAGCAGTTCTTC.

V is TRBV6-2 or TRBV6-3 and J is TRBJ1-5; D may be TRBD1 (5 bases). Trimming stripped 0 bases from V and 0 bases from J, with 12 bases between. Germline CDR1 MNHEY, CDR2 SVGEGT. The CDR3 loop spans 17 amino acids. The CDR3 bases are TGTGCCAGCAGTTACTCGAGTGGGGCCTATAGCAATCAGCCCCAGCATTTT. This codes for CASSYSSGAYSNQPQHF.

The genes are TRBV6-5 and TRBJ2-7, with D possibly being TRBD1 (7 bases). Per germline, CDR1 MNHEY and CDR2 SVGAGI. The CDR3 covers 14 residues. V was trimmed by 8 bases and J by 2 bases, leaving 16 bases between them. The chain's CDR3 is CASRRGTEPYEQYF. CDR3 coding DNA: TGTGCCAGCCGTCGGGGGACAGAGCCCTACGAGCAGTACTTC.

V and J are TRBV28 and TRBJ1-5; 11 bases fit TRBD1. Per germline, CDR1 MDHEN and CDR2 SYDVKM. The V segment lost 5 bases and the J segment 9 bases; nucleotides outside the gene matches: 9. This CDR3 has 15 amino acids. The CDR3 DNA is TGTGCCAGCAGTCCGGGGACAGGGGGGGAATGGCCCCAGCATTTT. This codes for CASSPGTGGEWPQHF.

The V and J genes are TRBV5-1 and TRBJ1-1; 8 nucleotides line up with TRBD1. The CDR3 has 16 residues. The V gene end was trimmed by 3 bases and the J gene end by 4 bases; junction bases not matched to a gene: 11. CDR1 and CDR2 (germline): SGHRS, YFSETQ. The CDR3 protein is CASSSKDGQGGTEAFF. The CDR3, as DNA: TGCGCCAGCAGCTCTAAGGATGGACAGGGTGGCACTGAAGCTTTCTTT.

This clone occurred many times. The rearrangement uses TRBV20-1 and TRBJ2-1, with D possibly TRBD2 on 5 matching bases. The germline V gene encodes CDR1 DFQATT and CDR2 SNEGSKA (reference sequence). Between the trimmed V and J ends, which lost 0 bases and 9 bases, there was a span of 6 bases. The CDR3 spans 11 residues. The CDR3 protein is CSAREGSEQFF. The CDR3 DNA follows: TGCAGTGCTAGAGAAGGGAGTGAGCAGTTCTTC.

This chain uses TRBV10-1 with TRBJ2-5; 8 bases line up with TRBD2. Trimming cost V 4 bases and J 1 base; bases outside gene matches: 8. CDR1 is WNHNN, CDR2 SYGVQD, per germline (reference sequence). This CDR3 region has 16 residues. The CDR3 DNA is TGCGCCAGCAGTGTTTTAGTAGCGGGGAGCCAAGAGACCCAGTACTTC. It specifies CASSVLVAGSQETQYF.

This clone appeared a few times. The V and J genes are TRBV6-6 and TRBJ1-3; D uncertain. The CDR3 loop spans 16 amino acids. Germline V gene lookup returns CDR1 MNHNY and CDR2 SVGAGI (reference sequence). Between the trimmed V and J ends, which lost 0 bases and 8 bases, there was a span of 17 bases. In DNA form, the CDR3 reads TGTGCCAGCAGTTACTCGACGTCGGGGAGGAGGGACACCATATATTTT. This codes for CASSYSTSGRRDTIYF.

This clone was counted a few times. The genes are TRBV5-6 and TRBJ2-1; perhaps TRBD1 as D (5 bases). This CDR3 is built from 16 residues. V lost 0 bases to trimming and J lost 0 bases, with 10 bases between them. Per the germline V gene, CDR1 is SGHDT and CDR2 is YYEEEE. CDR3 coding DNA: TGTGCCAGCAGCTTGGTGACAGTTAGCTCCTACAATGAGCAGTTCTTC. Its translation is CASSLVTVSSYNEQFF.

This clone has a single count. The chain is built from TRBV3-1 (or the pseudogene TRBV3-2) and TRBJ2-3, with 8 bases fitting TRBD2. The V gene's germline CDR1 is LGHDT and CDR2 YNNKEL (reference sequence). Trimming cost V 7 bases and J 2 bases; bases outside gene matches: 14. This CDR3 is 17 amino acids long. DNA of the CDR3: TGTGCCAGCAAGGGCGGGGGGCCCACCTTGGACACAGATACGCAGTATTTT. It is translated as CASKGGGPTLDTDTQYF.

DNA of the CDR3: TGTGCCAGCGGAATCCTCCGGTTGACAGGGAGATCCTATGGGCATTCACCCCTCCACTTT. Its translation is CASGILRLTGRSYGHSPLHF. This chain links TRBV5-4 with TRBJ1-6, with 7 bases fitting TRBD1. The germline CDR1 and CDR2 sequences are SGHNT and YYREEE (reference sequence). J was trimmed by 8 bases and V by 7 bases; bases with no gene match: 27. The CDR3 runs to 20 residues. The full variable domain, its missing parts supplied by reference TRBV5-4 and TRBJ1-6, is ETGVTQSPTHLIKTRGQQVTLRCSSQSGHNTVSWYQQALGQGPQFIFQYYREEENGRGNFPPRFSGLQFPNYSSELNVNALELDDSALYLCASGILRLTGRSYGHSPLHFGNGTRLTVT.

The chain has TRBV3-1 (or the pseudogene TRBV3-2) and TRBJ1-6; no clear D gene. The CDR3 is made up of 13 amino acids. Germline V gene data show CDR1 as LGHDT and CDR2 as YNNKEL (reference sequence). V was clipped by 1 base and J by 11 bases, with 9 bases between them. This CDR3 reads CASSQVPGTPLHF. The CDR3 bases are TGTGCCAGCAGCCAAGTGCCGGGGACACCCCTCCACTTT.